This TCR beta chain was found in a study of blood T cell repertoires in COVID-19. Study information: Acute and convalescent COVID-19 specimens originated in the United States, Italy and Spain. In each case, the material was cDNA or gDNA derived from T cells, B-cell-depleted T cells, or PBMCs.

Original analysis: Estimation of nucleated cell counts was performed using reference gene primer amplification. Assay used: immunoSEQ multiplex PCR; TCRdb lists only in-frame clones, some missing. D and trimming come from the DNA, and the V and J calls and clone size come from that table. The sample lists approximately 210,000 clones; 83% were seen once. The CDR3 totals 18 residues. The germline V gene has CDR1 ENHRY and CDR2 SYGVKD. Trimming took 9 bases from V and 6 from J, leaving 30 bases between them. Source material: peripheral blood. This sequence was found in a woman between 35 and 50 years old with active or convalescent COVID-19. The gene calls are TRBV10-3 and TRBJ2-1; possible D gene TRBD1, 8 bases. CDR3 DNA sequence: TGTGCCATTTCCCCAGGGGGGGCTCCCGCCGGGACAGGCAATGAGCAGTTCTTC. It yields the protein CAISPGGAPAGTGNEQFF.